These T cell receptor beta chains were read from a single sample in a study of long-term antiretroviral therapy in people with HIV. The table came from immunoSEQ multiplex PCR; TCRdb's copy has only in-frame clones and leaves some out. Here the sample spans roughly 18,000 clones, 75% to 95% being singletons. Sequencing used unsorted PBMCs, obtained 3 years after starting antiretroviral therapy. The receptors here all came from a man in his forties or fifties with HIV. CDR3s include the opening cysteine and the closing phenylalanine or tryptophan. D genes are given only for firm matches. Some rows mark clone size as missing; the rest say once, few, many or name a class of expanded clone.

size	D	J	V	CDR3	DNA
NA	NA	TRBJ2-1	TRBV19	CASSLGGPLLYNEQFF	TGTGCCAGTAGTTTAGGTGGACCGCTACTATACAATGAGCAGTTCTTC
NA	NA	TRBJ1-4	TRBV4-3	CASSQDLLTTNNEKLFF	TGCGCCAGCAGCCAAGATCTTTTGACGACGAATAATGAAAAACTGTTTTTT
NA	NA	TRBJ2-3	TRBV4-3	CASSQGVLFTDTQYF	TGCGCCAGCAGCCAAGGCGTACTTTTCACAGATACGCAGTATTTT
NA	TRBD2	TRBJ2-1	TRBV7-3	CASSASGGAKYNEQFF	TGTGCCAGCAGCGCGAGCGGGGGGGCCAAGTACAATGAGCAGTTCTTC
NA	TRBD1	TRBJ2-7	TRBV28	CATNRGPEQYF	TGTGCCACCAACAGGGGGCCCGAGCAGTACTTC
few	TRBD2	TRBJ2-1	TRBV19	CASSLTSGVNEQFF	TGTGCCAGTAGTTTGACTAGCGGGGTCAATGAGCAGTTCTTC
NA	NA	TRBJ2-7	TRBV6-1	CASRHYEQYF	TGTGCCAGCCGCCACTACGAGCAGTACTTC
NA	NA	TRBJ1-1	TRBV27	CASSLRGGNTEAFF	TGTGCCAGCAGTTTGAGGGGTGGGAACACTGAAGCTTTCTTT
NA	NA	TRBJ1-3	TRBV5-1	CASSLLQMSSGNTIYF	TGCGCCAGCAGCTTGCTGCAGATGAGCTCTGGAAACACCATATATTTT
NA	TRBD1	TRBJ1-1	TRBV19	CASSTTGTGRGTEAFF	TGTGCCAGTAGTACTACCGGGACAGGTCGGGGCACTGAAGCTTTCTTT
NA	NA	TRBJ2-3	TRBV18	CASSPADGTDTQYF	TGTGCCAGCTCACCTGCCGACGGCACAGATACGCAGTATTTT